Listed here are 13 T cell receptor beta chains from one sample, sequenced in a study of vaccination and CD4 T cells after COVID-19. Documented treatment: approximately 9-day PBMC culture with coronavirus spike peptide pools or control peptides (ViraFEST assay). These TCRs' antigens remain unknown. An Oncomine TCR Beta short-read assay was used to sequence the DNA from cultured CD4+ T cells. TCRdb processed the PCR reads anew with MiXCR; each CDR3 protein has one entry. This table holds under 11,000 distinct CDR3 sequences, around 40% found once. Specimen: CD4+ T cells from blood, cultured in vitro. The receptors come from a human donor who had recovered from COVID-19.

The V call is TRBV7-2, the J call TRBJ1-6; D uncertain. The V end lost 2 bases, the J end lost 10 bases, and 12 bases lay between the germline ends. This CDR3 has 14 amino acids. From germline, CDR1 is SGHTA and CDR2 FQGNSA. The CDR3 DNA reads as TGTGCCAGCAGCTTACCCGGGGTTAGGTCACCCCTCCACTTT. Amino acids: CASSLPGVRSPLHF.

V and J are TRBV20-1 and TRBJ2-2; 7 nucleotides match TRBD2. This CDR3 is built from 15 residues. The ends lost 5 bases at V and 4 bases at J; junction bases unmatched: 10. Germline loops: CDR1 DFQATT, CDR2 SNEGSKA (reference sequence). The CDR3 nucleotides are TGCAGTGCTCCCGTTGTAGCGGGTCGCACCGGGGAGCTGTTTTTT. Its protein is CSAPVVAGRTGELFF.

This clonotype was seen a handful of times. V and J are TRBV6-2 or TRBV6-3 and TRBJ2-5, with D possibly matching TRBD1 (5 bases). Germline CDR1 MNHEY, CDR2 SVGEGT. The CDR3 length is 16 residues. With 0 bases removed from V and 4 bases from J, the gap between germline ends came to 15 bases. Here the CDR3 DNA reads TGTGCCAGCAGTTACTCGGGTTCCAGGGCGAGAGAGACCCAGTACTTC. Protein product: CASSYSGSRARETQYF.

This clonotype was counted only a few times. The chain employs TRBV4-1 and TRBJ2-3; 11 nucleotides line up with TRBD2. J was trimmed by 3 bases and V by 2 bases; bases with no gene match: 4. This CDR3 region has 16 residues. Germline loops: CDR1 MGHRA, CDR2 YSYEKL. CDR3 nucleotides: TGCGCCAGCAGCCAATCACTAGCGGGAGCGACAGATACGCAGTATTTT. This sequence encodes CASSQSLAGATDTQYF.

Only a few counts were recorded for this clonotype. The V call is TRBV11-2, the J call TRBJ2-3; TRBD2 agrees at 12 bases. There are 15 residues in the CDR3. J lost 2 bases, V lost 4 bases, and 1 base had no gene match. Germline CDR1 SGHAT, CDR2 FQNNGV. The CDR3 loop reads CASSWTSGVTDTQYF. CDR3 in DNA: TGTGCCAGCAGCTGGACTAGCGGGGTCACAGATACGCAGTATTTT.

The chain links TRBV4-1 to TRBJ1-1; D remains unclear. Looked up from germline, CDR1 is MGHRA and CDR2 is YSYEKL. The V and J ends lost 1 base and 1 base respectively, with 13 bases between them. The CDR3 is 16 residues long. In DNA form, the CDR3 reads TGCGCCAGCAGCCAAGTTGAATTTGCAGGGAACACTGAAGCTTTCTTT. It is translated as CASSQVEFAGNTEAFF.

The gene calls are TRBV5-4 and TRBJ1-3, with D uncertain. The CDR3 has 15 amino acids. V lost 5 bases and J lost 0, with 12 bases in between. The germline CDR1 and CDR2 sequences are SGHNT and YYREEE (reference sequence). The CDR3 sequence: CASSSGLSSGNTIYF. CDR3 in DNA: TGTGCCAGCAGTTCCGGACTGTCCTCTGGAAACACCATATATTTT.

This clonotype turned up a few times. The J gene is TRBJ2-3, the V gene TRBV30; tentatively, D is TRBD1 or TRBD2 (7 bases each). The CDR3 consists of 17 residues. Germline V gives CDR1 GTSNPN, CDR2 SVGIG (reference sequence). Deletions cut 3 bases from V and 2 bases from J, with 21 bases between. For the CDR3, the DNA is TGTGCCTGGAGCCCGCCACAGGGGAGGGACTACACAGATACGCAGTATTTT. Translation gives CAWSPPQGRDYTDTQYF.

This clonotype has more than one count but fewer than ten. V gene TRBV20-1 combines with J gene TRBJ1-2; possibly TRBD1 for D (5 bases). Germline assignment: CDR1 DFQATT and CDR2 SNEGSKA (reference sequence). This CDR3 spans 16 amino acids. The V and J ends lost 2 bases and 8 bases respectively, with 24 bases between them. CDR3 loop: CSARSPARDLLSGYTF. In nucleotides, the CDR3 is TGCAGTGCTAGATCCCCAGCACGGGACCTCCTATCGGGCTACACCTTC.

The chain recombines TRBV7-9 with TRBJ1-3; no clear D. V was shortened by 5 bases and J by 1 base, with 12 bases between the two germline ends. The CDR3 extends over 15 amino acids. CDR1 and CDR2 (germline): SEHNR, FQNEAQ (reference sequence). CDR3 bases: TGTGCCAGCAGCCTACGAGGAGGATCTGGAAACACCATATATTTT. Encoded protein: CASSLRGGSGNTIYF.

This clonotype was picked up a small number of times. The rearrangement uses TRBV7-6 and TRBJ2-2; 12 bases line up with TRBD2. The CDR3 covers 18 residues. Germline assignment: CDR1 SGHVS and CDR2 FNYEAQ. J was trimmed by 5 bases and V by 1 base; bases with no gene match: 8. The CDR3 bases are TGTGCCAGCAGCTTAGTGCACATCGGACTAGCGGGGACCGGGGAGCTGTTTTTT. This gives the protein CASSLVHIGLAGTGELFF.

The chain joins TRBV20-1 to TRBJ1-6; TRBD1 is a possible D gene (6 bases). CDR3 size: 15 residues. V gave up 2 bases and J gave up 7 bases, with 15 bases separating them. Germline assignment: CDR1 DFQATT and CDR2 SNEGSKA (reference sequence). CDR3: CSARFAAGDNSPLHF. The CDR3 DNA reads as TGCAGTGCTAGATTTGCGGCAGGGGACAATTCACCCCTCCACTTT.

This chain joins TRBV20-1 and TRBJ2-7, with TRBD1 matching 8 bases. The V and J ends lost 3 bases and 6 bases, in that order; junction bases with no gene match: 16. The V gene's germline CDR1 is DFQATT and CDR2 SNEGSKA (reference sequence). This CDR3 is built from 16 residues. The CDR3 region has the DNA TGCAGTGCTAGCTTACCAGACAGGGGACGGACTGCCGAGCAGTACTTC. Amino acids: CSASLPDRGRTAEQYF.